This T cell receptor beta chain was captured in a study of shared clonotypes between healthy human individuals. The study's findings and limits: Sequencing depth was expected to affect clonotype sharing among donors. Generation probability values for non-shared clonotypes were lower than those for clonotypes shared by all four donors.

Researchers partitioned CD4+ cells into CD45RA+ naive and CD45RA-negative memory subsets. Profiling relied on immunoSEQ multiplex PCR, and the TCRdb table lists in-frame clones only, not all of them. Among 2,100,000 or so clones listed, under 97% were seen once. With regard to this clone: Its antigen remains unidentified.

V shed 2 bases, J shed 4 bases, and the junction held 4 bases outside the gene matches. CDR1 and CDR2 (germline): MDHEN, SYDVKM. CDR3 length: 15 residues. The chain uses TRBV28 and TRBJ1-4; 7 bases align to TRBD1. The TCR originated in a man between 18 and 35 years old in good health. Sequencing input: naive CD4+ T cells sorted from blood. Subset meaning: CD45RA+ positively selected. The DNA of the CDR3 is TGTGCCAGCAGTTTACGACAGGGACATAATGAAAAACTGTTTTTT. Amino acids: CASSLRQGHNEKLFF.